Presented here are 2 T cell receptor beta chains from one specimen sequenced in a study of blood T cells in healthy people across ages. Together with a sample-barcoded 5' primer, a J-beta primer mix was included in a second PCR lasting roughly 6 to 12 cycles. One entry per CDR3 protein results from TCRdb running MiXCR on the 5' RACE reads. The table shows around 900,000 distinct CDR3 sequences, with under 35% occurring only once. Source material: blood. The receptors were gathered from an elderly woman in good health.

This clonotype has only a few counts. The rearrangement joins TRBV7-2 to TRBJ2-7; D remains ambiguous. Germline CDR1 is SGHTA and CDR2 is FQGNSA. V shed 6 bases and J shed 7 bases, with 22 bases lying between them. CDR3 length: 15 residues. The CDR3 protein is CASRSGVDLYNEQYF. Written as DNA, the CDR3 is TGTGCCAGCAGATCAGGCGTGGACCTTTACAATGAGCAGTACTTC.

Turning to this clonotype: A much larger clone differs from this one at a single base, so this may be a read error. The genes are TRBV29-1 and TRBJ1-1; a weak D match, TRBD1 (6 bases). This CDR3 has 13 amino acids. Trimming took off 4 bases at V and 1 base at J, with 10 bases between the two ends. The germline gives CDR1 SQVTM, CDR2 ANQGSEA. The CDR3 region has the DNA TGCAGCGTTGTGGGGGGGCCGAACACTGAAGCTTTCTTT. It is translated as CSVVGGPNTEAFF.